The next 25 T cell receptor beta chains were all read from a single sample in a study of long-term antiretroviral therapy in people with HIV. Researchers ran immunoSEQ v3.0 at survey level. The assay was immunoSEQ multiplex PCR, and TCRdb's table has in-frame clones only and misses some. The table lists about 43,000 clones, more than 75% of them singletons. Sample: unsorted PBMCs, taken 0.1 years before starting antiretroviral therapy. These receptors all stem from a woman between 50 and 59 years old with HIV.

V usage is TRBV7-9 and J usage is TRBJ1-1; unclear D gene. The CDR3 runs 12 residues. Trimming pared 5 bases from V and 4 bases from J, leaving 8 bases between. Germline CDR1 and CDR2: SEHNR and FQNEAQ (reference sequence). The CDR3 is CASSVAGTEAFF. CDR3 in DNA: TGTGCCAGCAGCGTCGCGGGCACTGAAGCTTTCTTT.

The genes are TRBV6-1 and TRBJ1-6; D call uncertain. The V and J ends lost 2 bases and 7 bases respectively, with 6 bases between them. The CDR3 length is 13 residues. Germline CDR1 reads MNHNS; CDR2 reads SASEGT. As DNA, the CDR3 is TGTGCCAGCAGTGAAAGCAGGAATTCACCCCTCCACTTT. Its translation: CASSESRNSPLHF.

The CDR3 loop reads CASSGTGRDEQYF. CDR3 bases: TGTGCCAGCAGCGGGACAGGGAGGGACGAGCAGTACTTC. The rearrangement uses TRBV5-6 and TRBJ2-7, with TRBD1 matching over 9 bases. This CDR3 spans 13 amino acids. CDR1 is SGHDT, CDR2 YYEEEE, per germline. The V segment lost 4 bases and the J segment 5 bases; nucleotides outside the gene matches: 4.

V gene TRBV30 combines with J gene TRBJ1-6; D is unclear. CDR3 size: 12 residues. CDR1 and CDR2 from the germline V gene are GTSNPN and SVGIG (reference sequence). Trimming stripped 0 bases from V and 8 bases from J, with 5 bases between. The CDR3 loop reads CAWSVIHSPLHF. The CDR3 DNA reads as TGTGCCTGGAGTGTAATACATTCACCCCTCCACTTT.

The chain carries TRBV11-2 and TRBJ1-2; a weak D match, TRBD1 (6 bases). The CDR3 runs 12 residues. Germline V gene sequence: CDR1 SGHAT, CDR2 FQNNGV. V was cut by 5 bases and J by 4 bases, with 8 bases left in between. The CDR3 sequence: CASSPDSYGYTF. CDR3 DNA sequence: TGTGCCAGCAGCCCGGACAGCTATGGCTACACCTTC.

This clone occurred once. In DNA, the CDR3 is TGTGCCTGGAGTGTACAAGCGGGGGGTACAGATACGCAGTATTTT. This gives the protein CAWSVQAGGTDTQYF. The V call is TRBV30, the J call TRBJ2-3; 9 bases match TRBD2. Per the germline V gene, CDR1 is GTSNPN and CDR2 is SVGIG (reference sequence). This CDR3 has 15 residues. V gave up 0 bases and J gave up 3 bases; unmatched junction bases: 4.

Written as DNA, the CDR3 is TGTGCCAGCAGCTTAGCGGGGGGGCACAATGAGCAGTTCTTC. This encodes CASSLAGGHNEQFF. The chain couples TRBV11-1 to TRBJ2-1; the D gene is possibly TRBD2 (7 bases). In germline, CDR1 is SGHAT, CDR2 FQDESV (reference sequence). V was cut by 0 bases and J by 5 bases, with 8 bases left in between. This CDR3 has 14 amino acids.

The chain carries TRBV14 and TRBJ2-1; 10 bases agree with TRBD1. J was trimmed by 7 bases and V by 6 bases; bases with no gene match: 3. Germline CDR1 SGHDN, CDR2 FVKESK. The length of the CDR3 is 13 residues. CDR3 region: CASRGTGVNEQFF. The CDR3 nucleotides read TGTGCCAGCAGGGGGACAGGGGTGAATGAGCAGTTCTTC.

The chain has TRBV25-1 and TRBJ1-2, with D possibly matching TRBD1 (6 bases). The length of the CDR3 is 16 residues. The V gene's germline CDR1 is MGHDK and CDR2 SYGVNS. The V end was cut by 2 bases, the J end by 6 bases, with 19 bases between. DNA for the CDR3: TGTGCCAGCAGTGAAGCAACGCATGGGGGGCGCGATGGCTACACCTTC. Translating it yields CASSEATHGGRDGYTF.

The V gene is TRBV6-5, the J gene TRBJ2-2; TRBD2 aligns across 14 bases. The CDR3 runs to 16 residues. The J segment lost 6 bases and the V segment lost 3 bases, leaving 3 bases of the junction unmatched. Germline values: CDR1 MNHEY, CDR2 SVGAGI. The CDR3 bases are TGTGCCAGCAGTTATATGACTAGCGGGGGGGCCGGGGAGCTGTTTTTT. It is translated as CASSYMTSGGAGELFF.

The CDR3 reads CASSFPARLVSSYNEQFF. The CDR3 bases are TGTGCCAGCAGCTTCCCCGCTAGACTAGTCAGCTCCTACAATGAGCAGTTCTTC. This chain connects TRBV7-9 to TRBJ2-1; tentatively, D is TRBD2 (6 bases). CDR3 size: 18 residues. In germline, CDR1 is SEHNR, CDR2 FQNEAQ (reference sequence). V lost 3 bases to trimming and J lost 0 bases, with 18 bases between them.

This clone has only one observation. The genes are TRBV18 and TRBJ1-2; unclear D gene. CDR3 length: 14 amino acids. Germline loops: CDR1 KGHSH, CDR2 LQKENI. V shed 6 bases and J shed 6 bases, with 17 bases lying between them. CDR3 protein: CASSPNPTFDGYTF. CDR3 DNA: TGTGCCAGCTCCCCTAACCCCACATTTGATGGCTACACCTTC.

This clone was observed a handful of times. V usage is TRBV6-5 and J usage is TRBJ1-6; TRBD1 might be the D (6 bases). From germline, CDR1 is MNHEY and CDR2 SVGAGI. The CDR3 is made up of 15 amino acids. Trimming took off 0 bases at V and 7 bases at J, with 10 bases between the two ends. CDR3 in amino acids: CASSYSSRGNSPLHF. The CDR3 DNA reads TGTGCCAGCAGTTACTCGAGCAGGGGCAATTCACCCCTCCACTTT.

V is TRBV6-5 and J is TRBJ1-2; 7 bases are a match to TRBD1. The trim removed 4 bases at V and 8 bases at J, leaving 7 bases unmatched. Per the germline V gene, CDR1 is MNHEY and CDR2 is SVGAGI. The CDR3 is 13 residues long. CDR3 sequence (DNA): TGTGCCAGCAGTTCTAAAACAGGGGTAGGCTACACCTTC. It is translated as CASSSKTGVGYTF.

This clone was detected only once. The genes are TRBV10-3 and TRBJ2-5; D unclear. Germline CDR1 ENHRY, CDR2 SYGVKD. This CDR3 has 12 residues. The V gene lost 11 bases and the J gene lost 1 base, with 11 bases spanning the gap. CDR3 in DNA: TGTGCCGCTAGGACGGGCCAAGAGACCCAGTACTTC. This encodes CAARTGQETQYF.

Only a few counts were recorded for this clone. This rearrangement joins TRBV27 to TRBJ1-5, with unresolved D. CDR1 is MNHEY, CDR2 SMNVEV, per germline (reference sequence). Trimming shortened V by 7 bases and J by 6 bases, and 16 bases separated the two germline ends. There are 14 residues in the CDR3. The CDR3 sequence: CASKRRTMSQPQHF. The CDR3 DNA is TGTGCCAGCAAGAGACGGACCATGAGTCAGCCCCAGCATTTT.

The table lists this clone with a count of one. The gene calls are TRBV6-5 and TRBJ2-2, with 7 bases identical to TRBD1. From germline, CDR1 is MNHEY and CDR2 SVGAGI. The junction had 4 bases not matched to a gene; V was cut back by 6 bases and J by 9 bases. This CDR3 region has 12 residues. The CDR3 reads CASSNRGRELFF. The CDR3 nucleotides are TGTGCCAGCAGCAACAGGGGCCGGGAGCTGTTTTTT.

This clone was seen a handful of times. This chain uses TRBV13 with TRBJ1-6; no clear D gene. The CDR3 runs to 12 residues. V was trimmed by 4 bases and J by 9 bases, leaving 7 bases between them. Germline CDR1 and CDR2: PRHDT and FYEKMQ (reference sequence). CDR3 region: CASSSAVSPLHF. The CDR3 DNA reads TGTGCCAGCAGCTCCGCGGTTTCACCCCTCCACTTT.

The gene calls are TRBV2 and TRBJ1-2, with unresolved D. V lost 7 bases to trimming and J lost 4 bases, with 10 bases between them. This CDR3 has 12 residues. Per germline, CDR1 SNHLY and CDR2 FYNNEI. The CDR3 sequence is CASIGLTYGYTF. CDR3 nucleotide sequence: TGTGCCAGCATTGGTTTGACCTATGGCTACACCTTC.

The V and J genes are TRBV10-3 and TRBJ1-4; tentatively, D is TRBD1 (6 bases). CDR1 is ENHRY and CDR2 is SYGVKD in the germline V gene. The V and J ends lost 2 bases and 7 bases respectively, with 14 bases between them. The CDR3 contains 15 residues. This chain's CDR3 is CAISENRVIGEKLFF. The CDR3 bases are TGTGCCATCAGTGAGAACAGGGTGATTGGTGAAAAACTGTTTTTT.

The rearrangement uses TRBV27 and TRBJ2-1; the D gene is possibly TRBD1 (5 bases). The CDR3 extends over 15 amino acids. Germline values: CDR1 MNHEY, CDR2 SMNVEV (reference sequence). V was pared by 7 bases and J by 7 bases, with 20 bases between. This CDR3 reads CASTTRQGLVNEQFF. The CDR3 DNA sequence: TGTGCCAGCACAACCCGGCAGGGTCTAGTAAATGAGCAGTTCTTC.

J is TRBJ2-6 and V is TRBV6-6; D is ambiguous. The germline gives CDR1 MNHNY, CDR2 SVGAGI (reference sequence). The CDR3 has 15 residues. Trimming left V 0 bases short and J 0 bases short, with 3 bases between. The CDR3 DNA sequence: TGTGCCAGCAGTTACTCCTCCTCTGGGGCCAACGTCCTGACTTTC. This gives the protein CASSYSSSGANVLTF.

This sequence joins TRBV7-9 and TRBJ2-5; TRBD1 is a possible D gene (5 bases). Trimming stripped 3 bases from V and 2 bases from J, with 10 bases between. The germline gives CDR1 SEHNR, CDR2 FQNEAQ (reference sequence). The CDR3 is 14 amino acids. In DNA, the CDR3 is TGTGCCAGCAGCTTCGCGGCAGGGCAAGAGACCCAGTACTTC. Its protein is CASSFAAGQETQYF.

The V and J genes are TRBV7-2 and TRBJ2-7; TRBD2 agrees at 9 bases. Trimming cost V 2 bases and J 1 base; bases outside gene matches: 9. This CDR3 has 17 amino acids. Germline CDR1 and CDR2: SGHTA and FQGNSA. CDR3 sequence: CASSLFPLAGGSYEQYF. The CDR3 nucleotides read TGTGCCAGCAGCTTATTTCCTCTGGCGGGGGGGTCCTACGAGCAGTACTTC.

The chain employs TRBV7-8 and TRBJ2-1; D may be TRBD1 (6 bases). The germline V gene has CDR1 SGHVS and CDR2 FQNEAQ. The CDR3 runs to 13 residues. Deletions cut 2 bases from V and 9 bases from J, with 11 bases between. The CDR3 coding sequence is TGTGCCAGCAGCTTATCAGGGGCCGGTGAGCAGTTCTTC. As protein: CASSLSGAGEQFF.